The next 14 T cell receptor beta chains were all read from a single sample in a study of metastatic and nonmetastatic thyroid tumors. TCRdb reanalyzed the PCR reads with MiXCR. The sample holds 45,000 to 50,000 clones, less than 25% seen once. All patients were untreated before thyroid surgery. The material sequenced was blood. These TCRs come from a male donor with papillary thyroid cancer or a benign thyroid nodule (not recorded which). Some clones in this sample may be carry-over from other donors' samples.

The chain recombines TRBV20-1 with TRBJ2-1, with D perhaps given as TRBD1 or TRBD2 (6 bases each). The CDR3 has 14 residues. From germline, CDR1 is DFQATT and CDR2 SNEGSKA (reference sequence). The V end lost 6 bases, the J end lost 3 bases, and 15 bases lay between the germline ends. Here the CDR3 reads CSAALGGDYNEQFF. The CDR3 bases are TGCAGTGCCGCCCTCGGGGGCGACTACAATGAGCAGTTCTTC.

This clone has a count of ten or more. Since a much larger clone is just one base distant, this may be a read error. V and J are TRBV5-1 and TRBJ2-1; D not certain. CDR3 length: 12 residues. CDR1 is SGHRS, CDR2 YFSETQ, per germline. As DNA, the CDR3 is TGCGCCGGCAGCTGGTGGGGAAATGAGCAGTTCTTC. Translation: CAGSWWGNEQFF.

There are a few counts of this clone. One end of the junction does not line up with germline, which may come from a read error. The chain uses TRBV28 and TRBJ2-1; 8 bases are a match to TRBD2. This CDR3 has 17 amino acids. CDR1 is MDHEN, CDR2 SYDVKM, per germline. Here the CDR3 reads CASIPSSGGRSYNGQFF. In nucleotides, the CDR3 is TGTGCCAGCATTCCCTCAAGCGGGGGCAGGTCCTACAATGGGCAGTTCTTC.

V and J are TRBV2 and TRBJ1-5, with D possibly TRBD1 on 5 matching bases. Trimming stripped 2 bases from V and 1 base from J, with 21 bases between. The CDR3 is 19 residues long. Germline assignment: CDR1 SNHLY and CDR2 FYNNEI. The CDR3 spells CASSEKFLGGIGSNQPQHF. The CDR3 nucleotides are TGTGCCAGCAGTGAAAAGTTTCTGGGGGGGATTGGAAGCAATCAGCCCCAGCATTTT.

In this sample, this clone turned up many times. The V and J genes are TRBV7-3 and TRBJ1-2; D is unresolved. CDR1 and CDR2 from the germline V gene are SGHTA and FQGTGA. The CDR3 has 14 amino acids. Trimming left V 6 bases short and J 9 bases short, with 20 bases between. In DNA form, the CDR3 reads TGTGCCAGCAGTACTAACCCCCTCGTTTTGCGCTACACCTTC. This translates into CASSTNPLVLRYTF.

This clone was counted many times. The chain links TRBV20-1 to TRBJ1-1, with a weak D call TRBD1 (6 bases). The CDR3 has 12 amino acids. The germline V gene encodes CDR1 DFQATT and CDR2 SNEGSKA (reference sequence). V lost 6 bases to trimming and J lost 4 bases, with 12 bases between them. CDR3: CSAAGEATEAFF. The CDR3 DNA reads TGCAGTGCGGCAGGGGAGGCCACTGAAGCTTTCTTT.

This clone was observed at least ten times. V gene TRBV7-8 combines with J gene TRBJ2-1, with no clear D. This CDR3 is 15 amino acids long. Germline assignment: CDR1 SGHVS and CDR2 FQNEAQ. Trimming removed 1 base at V and 7 bases at J, with 14 bases between. CDR3: CASSLEFGRANEQFF. The DNA for the CDR3 is TGTGCCAGCAGCTTAGAATTTGGTCGGGCAAATGAGCAGTTCTTC. The full variable domain, in which reference TRBV7-8 and TRBJ2-1 provide the parts outside the CDR3, is GAGVSQSPRYKVAKRGQDVALRCDPISGHVSLFWYQQALGQGPEFLTYFQNEAQLDKSGLPSDRFFAERPEGSVSTLKIQRTQQEDSAVYLCASSLEFGRANEQFFGPGTRLTVL.

This clone came up many times. The rearrangement uses TRBV12-3 or TRBV12-4 and TRBJ1-3; a weak D match, TRBD1 (6 bases). The CDR3 has 14 residues. The V end lost 6 bases, the J end lost 4 bases, and 13 bases lay between the germline ends. The CDR3 sequence is CASSLQGTGNTIYF. The CDR3 region has the DNA TGTGCCAGCAGCCTACAGGGTACCGGAAACACCATATATTTT.

The chain is built from TRBV19 and TRBJ1-1, with D possibly TRBD1 on 5 matching bases. Trimming took off 4 bases at V and 4 bases at J, with 19 bases between the two ends. Germline V gives CDR1 LNHDA, CDR2 SQIVND (reference sequence). The CDR3 is 16 residues long. CDR3 bases: TGTGCCAGTAGTAACCTGGGGGTACGGGGTAGCACTGAAGCTTTCTTT. Translating gives CASSNLGVRGSTEAFF.

This clone has only a few counts. V usage is TRBV9 and J usage is TRBJ1-6; TRBD1 matches at 9 bases. V shed 3 bases and J 9 bases; nucleotides not matched to a gene: 7. CDR1 SGDLS and CDR2 YYNGEE come from the germline V gene. The CDR3 totals 15 residues. The CDR3 DNA reads as TGTGCCAGCAGCGCCTCGGGACAGGGAGCTTCACCCCTCCACTTT. Protein: CASSASGQGASPLHF.

CDR3 loop: CASRPGPGEAYEQYF. The CDR3 DNA reads TGCGCCAGCCGCCCGGGGCCAGGGGAGGCCTACGAGCAGTACTTC. This sequence joins TRBV5-1 and TRBJ2-7, with D perhaps given as TRBD1 or TRBD2 (6 bases each). The CDR3 is 15 residues long. Per germline, CDR1 SGHRS and CDR2 YFSETQ. Trimming pared 7 bases from V and 2 bases from J, leaving 19 bases between.

This clone was seen at least ten times. This chain joins TRBV19 and TRBJ1-3; no clear D. Germline CDR1 is LNHDA and CDR2 is SQIVND (reference sequence). With 0 bases removed from V and 8 bases from J, the gap between germline ends came to 11 bases. The CDR3 is made up of 14 amino acids. The CDR3 nucleotides are TGTGCCAGTAGTATAGATAGGCTGGGCGACACCATATATTTT. Residues: CASSIDRLGDTIYF.

This clone has only a few counts. This could be a read error, since a much larger clone is one nucleotide away. V gene TRBV12-3 or TRBV12-4 combines with J gene TRBJ2-5; D may match TRBD1 or TRBD2 (5 bases each). The CDR3 has 13 amino acids. V lost 7 bases and J lost 3, with 12 bases in between. This CDR3 reads CASNWDGEETQYF. The CDR3 DNA sequence: TGTGCCAGCAACTGGGACGGGGAAGAGACCCAGTACTTC.

This clone was observed many times. The rearrangement uses TRBV20-1 and TRBJ1-4; TRBD1 is a possible D gene (5 bases). The CDR3 length is 14 residues. CDR1 and CDR2 from the germline V gene are DFQATT and SNEGSKA (reference sequence). Trimming stripped 3 bases from V and 5 bases from J, with 13 bases between. For the CDR3, the DNA is TGCAGTGCTAGTGAGGCAGGGAGAAATGAAAAACTGTTTTTT. Translation: CSASEAGRNEKLFF.